This TCR beta chain originates from a study of CD8 T cells in Susac syndrome. Sequencing targeted TCR beta in blood CD8+ and CD4+ T cells. Random-hexamer reverse transcription was applied to roughly 0.5 to 1 ug RNA. The immunoSEQ assay covered 54 Vbeta and 13 Jbeta segments for CDR3. TCRdb redid the calling of the immunoSEQ multiplex PCR reads with MiXCR, one entry per CDR3 protein. The sample gives 250,000 to 300,000 distinct CDR3 sequences, over 75% of which show up once; about 0.22% is in the top ten. V lost 5 bases to trimming and J lost 10 bases; unmatched junction nucleotides: 4. CDR1 MNHEY and CDR2 SVGAGI come from the germline V gene. The CDR3 totals 12 residues.

The TCR comes from a human donor with multiple sclerosis. This chain connects TRBV6-5 to TRBJ1-2; 10 bases align to TRBD1. The sequenced sample consisted of CD8+ T cells from PBMCs. DNA of the CDR3: TGTGCCAGCAGTCTTGGACAGGGGGACTACACCTTC. Its translation: CASSLGQGDYTF.